This is a list of T cell receptor beta chains from one sample in a study of T cells in Graves' hyperthyroidism and ophthalmopathy. Via MiXCR, TCRdb re-called the multiplex PCR reads, giving one row per CDR3 protein. This sample has 540,000 or so distinct CDR3 sequences; approximately 14% occur once, and the top ten carry under 8%. The specimen was blood. The receptors derive from a woman aged 30 to 39 with Graves' hyperthyroidism. The CDR3 runs from the conserved cysteine through the conserved F or W. A D gene is named only where the DNA matches it firmly. Where a row states a size, it is once, few, many or the class of an expanded clone; other rows omit it.

CDR3 length: 15
D gene: NA
clone size: few
J gene: TRBJ2-3
V gene: TRBV4-3
CDR3 DNA: TGCGCCAGCAGCCGCGGGGTGGGGTGGACAGATACGCAGTATTTT
CDR3 protein: CASSRGVGWTDTQYF

CDR3 length: 16
D gene: TRBD2
clone size: NA
J gene: TRBJ2-5
V gene: TRBV11-2
CDR3 DNA: TGTGCCAGCAGCTCGACGGGACTAGCGGAACAAGAGACCCAGTACTTC
CDR3 protein: CASSSTGLAEQETQYF

CDR3 length: 14
D gene: NA
clone size: many
J gene: TRBJ1-2
V gene: TRBV2
CDR3 DNA: TGTGCCAGCAGTGAATACAGCGAAACCTATGGCTACACCTTC
CDR3 protein: CASSEYSETYGYTF

CDR3 length: 14
D gene: NA
clone size: many
J gene: TRBJ2-7
V gene: TRBV15
CDR3 DNA: TGTGCCACCAGCAGAGAAGGGGGAATCTACGAGCAGTACTTC
CDR3 protein: CATSREGGIYEQYF

CDR3 length: 14
D gene: TRBD1
clone size: many
J gene: TRBJ1-5
V gene: TRBV6-2/TRBV6-3
CDR3 DNA: TGTGCCAGCAGTCTTCAGGGGGCGTATCAGCCCCAGCATTTT
CDR3 protein: CASSLQGAYQPQHF

CDR3 length: 21
D gene: NA
clone size: NA
J gene: TRBJ2-4
V gene: TRBV7-6
CDR3 DNA: TGTGCCAGCAGCTCCTACAGAACCCAGGCAGGGGTCCCCCTAGCCAAAAACATTCAGTACTTC
CDR3 protein: CASSSYRTQAGVPLAKNIQYF

CDR3 length: 15
D gene: NA
clone size: many
J gene: TRBJ2-7
V gene: TRBV29-1
CDR3 DNA: TGCAGCGTCTCCCCCTATCGAACGGGCTCCTACGAGCAGTACTTC
CDR3 protein: CSVSPYRTGSYEQYF

CDR3 length: 19
D gene: TRBD2
clone size: NA
J gene: TRBJ2-1
V gene: TRBV13
CDR3 DNA: TGTGCCAGCAGCTTAGGATTGGGACTAGCGCCTAGCTCCTACAATGAGCAGTTCTTC
CDR3 protein: CASSLGLGLAPSSYNEQFF

CDR3 length: 17
D gene: NA
clone size: many
J gene: TRBJ2-3
V gene: TRBV6-2/TRBV6-3
CDR3 DNA: TGTGCCAGCAGTCCCCTCCGAGGGGGACTCCCCACAGATACGCAGTATTTT
CDR3 protein: CASSPLRGGLPTDTQYF

CDR3 length: 17
D gene: TRBD2
clone size: NA
J gene: TRBJ2-3
V gene: TRBV7-2
CDR3 DNA: TGTGCCAGCAGCCCGCGCCCGGGACTAGCGGTCACAGATACGCAGTATTTT
CDR3 protein: CASSPRPGLAVTDTQYF

CDR3 length: 15
D gene: NA
clone size: many
J gene: TRBJ2-7
V gene: TRBV9
CDR3 DNA: TGTGCCAGCAGCGTAGCTCAGGGTCTGAGGGACGAGCAGTACTTC
CDR3 protein: CASSVAQGLRDEQYF

CDR3 length: 14
D gene: TRBD1
clone size: many
J gene: TRBJ2-1
V gene: TRBV30
CDR3 DNA: TGTGCCTGGAGGGGGACAGGGGTTAACAATGAGCAGTTCTTC
CDR3 protein: CAWRGTGVNNEQFF

CDR3 length: 15
D gene: TRBD2
clone size: many
J gene: TRBJ2-3
V gene: TRBV20-1
CDR3 DNA: TGCAGTGCTAGGGAAGCGGGAGAAATTGCAGATACGCAGTATTTT
CDR3 protein: CSAREAGEIADTQYF

CDR3 length: 12
D gene: NA
clone size: many
J gene: TRBJ1-4
V gene: TRBV6-1
CDR3 DNA: TGTGCCAGCGCGGCAGGGAATGAAAAACTGTTTTTT
CDR3 protein: CASAAGNEKLFF

CDR3 length: 13
D gene: NA
clone size: NA
J gene: TRBJ2-1
V gene: TRBV5-1
CDR3 DNA: TGTGCCAGCAGCTCACAGACTGAAAATGAGCAGTTCTTC
CDR3 protein: CASSSQTENEQFF

CDR3 length: 14
D gene: NA
clone size: many
J gene: TRBJ1-1
V gene: TRBV6-2/TRBV6-3
CDR3 DNA: TGTGCCAGCAGTTACTCGATAGTCCAAACTGAAGCTTTCTTT
CDR3 protein: CASSYSIVQTEAFF

CDR3 length: 16
D gene: TRBD2
clone size: few
J gene: TRBJ2-3
V gene: TRBV4-1
CDR3 DNA: TGCGCCAGCAGCGGACGTAGCGGGAGCGGAACAGATACGCAGTATTTT
CDR3 protein: CASSGRSGSGTDTQYF

CDR3 length: 17
D gene: TRBD2
clone size: many
J gene: TRBJ2-2
V gene: TRBV7-9
CDR3 DNA: TGTGCCACCCCTGGGAGGCTAGCGGGTTCGAACACCGGGGAGCTGTTTTTT
CDR3 protein: CATPGRLAGSNTGELFF

CDR3 length: 17
D gene: NA
clone size: many
J gene: TRBJ1-2
V gene: TRBV2
CDR3 DNA: TGTGCCAGCAGTCATTGGCCATTTCTATTGGGGAACTATGGCTACACCTTC
CDR3 protein: CASSHWPFLLGNYGYTF

CDR3 length: 12
D gene: NA
clone size: many
J gene: TRBJ2-7
V gene: TRBV29-1
CDR3 DNA: TGCAGCGTTGACCTGGGGGCGTACGAGCAGTACTTC
CDR3 protein: CSVDLGAYEQYF

CDR3 length: 15
D gene: NA
clone size: many
J gene: TRBJ2-1
V gene: TRBV20-1
CDR3 DNA: TGCAGTGCTAGGGATCGCAGCGGGTTTTACAATGAGCAGTTCTTC
CDR3 protein: CSARDRSGFYNEQFF

CDR3 length: 13
D gene: TRBD2
clone size: few
J gene: TRBJ2-7
V gene: TRBV10-3
CDR3 DNA: TGTGCCACCTCCCCCGTTGGAGCGGGAATGCAGTACTTC
CDR3 protein: CATSPVGAGMQYF

CDR3 length: 17
D gene: NA
clone size: NA
J gene: TRBJ2-3
V gene: TRBV11-3
CDR3 DNA: TGTGCCAGCAGCCCAGGACTTACACGGGCCTACGCAGATACGCAGTATTTT
CDR3 protein: CASSPGLTRAYADTQYF

CDR3 length: 10
D gene: NA
clone size: NA
J gene: TRBJ2-5
V gene: TRBV20-1
CDR3 DNA: TGCAGTGCACCTGGGGAGACCCAGTACTTC
CDR3 protein: CSAPGETQYF

CDR3 length: 16
D gene: TRBD2
clone size: few
J gene: TRBJ2-3
V gene: TRBV4-2
CDR3 DNA: TGTGCCAGCAGCCAGGCAAGCGGGAGGGGTAAAGATACGCAGTATTTT
CDR3 protein: CASSQASGRGKDTQYF

CDR3 length: 20
D gene: NA
clone size: few
J gene: TRBJ2-7
V gene: TRBV4-1
CDR3 DNA: TGCGCCAGCAGCCAAGAATCGCAACGGACGCCCAAAAGGGGCCCCTACGAGCAGTACTTC
CDR3 protein: CASSQESQRTPKRGPYEQYF

CDR3 length: 20
D gene: NA
clone size: NA
J gene: TRBJ1-5
V gene: TRBV9
CDR3 DNA: TGTGCCAGCAGCGTATTAAGGGCCGGGGGGGTTGGTAGTAGCAATCAGCCCCAGCATTTT
CDR3 protein: CASSVLRAGGVGSSNQPQHF

CDR3 length: 15
D gene: NA
clone size: few
J gene: TRBJ2-1
V gene: TRBV5-5
CDR3 DNA: TGTGCCAGCAGCTCTGGAACTATGGGTTTCGACGAGCAGTTCTTC
CDR3 protein: CASSSGTMGFDEQFF

CDR3 length: 12
D gene: NA
clone size: NA
J gene: TRBJ2-1
V gene: TRBV19
CDR3 DNA: TGTGCCAGTAGTAGGGAGGTCGATGAGCAGTTCTTC
CDR3 protein: CASSREVDEQFF

CDR3 length: 14
D gene: NA
clone size: NA
J gene: TRBJ1-1
V gene: TRBV2
CDR3 DNA: TGTGCCAGCAGGGATCCGGTCAAATACACTGAAGCTTTCTTT
CDR3 protein: CASRDPVKYTEAFF

CDR3 length: 12
D gene: NA
clone size: few
J gene: TRBJ1-1
V gene: TRBV30
CDR3 DNA: TGTGCCTGGAGTGGTCAGAACACTGAAGCTTTCTTT
CDR3 protein: CAWSGQNTEAFF

CDR3 length: 11
D gene: NA
clone size: NA
J gene: TRBJ2-1
V gene: TRBV6-1
CDR3 DNA: TGTGCCAGCAGACTATACAATGAGCAGTTCTTC
CDR3 protein: CASRLYNEQFF